These T cell receptor beta chains were read from a single sample in a study of shared clonotypes between healthy human individuals. Sequenced by immunoSEQ multiplex PCR; TCRdb stores in-frame clones only, minus some. The sample yields over a million clones, approximately 76% seen once. Specimen: memory CD4+ T cells sorted from blood. The receptors originated from a man aged 18-30 years in good health. Each CDR3 is given with its conserved first and last residue. The D gene is left open where the match is weak.

TRBJ2-7 | TRBV5-4 | TRBD1 | CASSPDRGRREQYF
TRBJ1-4 | TRBV18 | TRBD1 | CASSPGQGAGTNEKLFF
TRBJ1-4 | TRBV5-6 | . | CASSPGGRGGEKLFF
TRBJ2-7 | TRBV28 | TRBD1 | CASSYRTGGEQYF
TRBJ1-1 | TRBV11-2 | . | CASSPQGPYTEAFF
TRBJ1-1 | TRBV19 | . | CASSMLASDGAFF
TRBJ1-2 | TRBV2 | TRBD1 | CASSEAGQAGGYTF
TRBJ1-2 | TRBV4-1 | . | CASSQPEFGGYTF
TRBJ2-3 | TRBV11-2 | . | CASSLIRRGSTDTQYF
TRBJ1-1 | TRBV5-4 | TRBD1 | CASSFPQGKGTEAFF
TRBJ2-7 | TRBV4-3 | . | CASSQVPEGQYEQYF
TRBJ2-7 | TRBV6-5 | TRBD2 | CASRTSGSYEQYF
TRBJ2-7 | TRBV2 | . | CASSEALRGEQYF
TRBJ2-5 | TRBV4-1 | TRBD2 | CASSQALAGMGETQYF
TRBJ2-2 | TRBV9 | TRBD1 | CASSVSQGVAGELFF
TRBJ2-3 | TRBV11-2 | . | CASSSWGAEADTQYF
TRBJ2-5 | TRBV5-1 | TRBD1 | CASRPTGGGQETQYF
TRBJ1-5 | TRBV6-1 | . | CASSSSGNQPQHF
TRBJ1-5 | TRBV5-6 | . | CASGMGQRPNQPQHF
TRBJ1-1 | TRBV5-4 | TRBD1 | CASMGQKNTEAFF
TRBJ2-5 | TRBV19 | TRBD2 | CASSSLGRGSGETQYF
TRBJ1-1 | TRBV9 | . | CASSSPGFANTEAFF
TRBJ2-3 | TRBV5-1 | . | CASSLPGTDTQYF
TRBJ1-1 | TRBV4-2 | . | CASSQGRAGNTEAFF
TRBJ2-4 | TRBV6-1 | TRBD1 | CASSEAPTGQDQYF
TRBJ1-5 | TRBV18 | . | CASSEQDGVQPQHF
TRBJ2-1 | TRBV29-1 | TRBD1 | CSVVGQVLNEQFF
TRBJ2-7 | TRBV18 | . | CASSPRTTVSYEQYF
TRBJ2-3 | TRBV27 | . | CASPRYDTDTQYF
TRBJ2-7 | TRBV6-1 | . | CAISESSGTAYEQYF